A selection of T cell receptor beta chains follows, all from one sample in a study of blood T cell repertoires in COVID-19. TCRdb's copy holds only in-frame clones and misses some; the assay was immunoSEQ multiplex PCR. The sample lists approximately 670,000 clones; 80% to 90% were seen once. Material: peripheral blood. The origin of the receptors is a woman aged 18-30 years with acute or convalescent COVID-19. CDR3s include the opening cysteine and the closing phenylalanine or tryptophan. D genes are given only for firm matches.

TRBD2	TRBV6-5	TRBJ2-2	CASTESSGATGELFF	TGTGCCAGCACGGAGAGTAGCGGGGCCACCGGGGAGCTGTTTTTT
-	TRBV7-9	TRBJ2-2	CASSLVGTGIGELFF	TGTGCCAGCAGCTTAGTGGGAACAGGGATCGGGGAGCTGTTTTTT
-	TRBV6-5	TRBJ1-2	CASSYRVHDGYTF	TGTGCCAGCAGTTATAGAGTCCATGATGGCTACACCTTC
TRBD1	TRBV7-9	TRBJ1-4	CASSFGQGEYEKLFF	TGTGCCAGCAGCTTCGGACAGGGGGAGTATGAAAAACTGTTTTTT
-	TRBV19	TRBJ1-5	CASSTGEHQPQHF	TGTGCCAGTAGTACAGGGGAACATCAGCCCCAGCATTTT
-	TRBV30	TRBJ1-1	CAWSATGTLNTEAFF	TGTGCCTGGAGTGCCACAGGGACGCTGAACACTGAAGCTTTCTTT
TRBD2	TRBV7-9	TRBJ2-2	CASSPGGGRTGELFF	TGTGCCAGCAGCCCCGGGGGGGGACGGACCGGGGAGCTGTTTTTT
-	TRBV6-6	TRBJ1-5	CASETPGGSNQPQHF	TGTGCCAGCGAAACACCCGGAGGTTCAAATCAGCCCCAGCATTTT
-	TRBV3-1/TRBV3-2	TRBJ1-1	CASSQPDTNTEAFF	TGTGCCAGCAGCCAACCGGACACCAACACTGAAGCTTTCTTT
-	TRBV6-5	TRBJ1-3	CASSLVRSSGNTIYF	TGTGCCAGCAGTTTAGTCCGGAGCTCTGGAAACACCATATATTTT
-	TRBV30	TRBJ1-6	CAWGQQGNSPLHF	TGTGCCTGGGGCCAACAGGGAAATTCACCCCTCCACTTT